The clone carrying this T cell receptor (beta chain) was seen a handful of times. Its antigen is still unknown. This record belongs to a study of T cells in Graves' hyperthyroidism and ophthalmopathy. Overall study findings and caveats: Most thyroid clonotypes expanded above 0.001 appeared in blood too. The model's output predicted ophthalmopathy at a median of roughly 6.9 months prior to onset.

Stable disease denoted Graves' hyperthyroidism without ophthalmopathy progression within 18 months. Investigators excluded patients with uncontrolled infection, other autoimmune disease, pregnancy or lactation. TCR beta CDR3 regions were amplified from RNA. First-round RT-PCR of the TCR CDR3 relied on the HTBI primer set. In TCRdb, the multiplex PCR reads were re-called with MiXCR into one record per CDR3 protein. Of approximately 360,000 distinct CDR3 sequences listed, around 25% were seen once; the top ten hold more than 60%. The clonotype comes from a man in his forties or fifties with Graves' hyperthyroidism. The sequenced material came from blood.

CDR3 coding DNA: TGCGCCAGCAGCTTGGTGGGACTAGCCCCCACCGGGGAGCTGTTTTTT. This codes for CASSLVGLAPTGELFF. The chain links TRBV5-1 to TRBJ2-2, with 9 bases lining up with TRBD2. CDR3 length: 16 residues. From germline, CDR1 is SGHRS and CDR2 YFSETQ. V lost 0 bases, J lost 4 bases, and 4 bases stayed unmatched.